The rows below give T cell receptor beta chains drawn from one sample of a study of T cell responses to AZD1222 COVID-19 vaccine. Sequenced by immunoSEQ multiplex PCR; TCRdb stores in-frame clones only, minus some. This table has 150,000 to 200,000 clones, about nine tenths appearing once. The specimen comprised peripheral blood, sampled on day 0 of AZD1222 vaccination. The receptors derive from an adult in good health. The CDR3 runs from the conserved cysteine through the conserved F or W. The D gene is left open where the match is weak. Some rows mark clone size as missing; the rest say once, few, many or name a class of expanded clone.

d_call	v_call	clone_size	j_call	cdr3_aa	cdr3_nt
TRBD1	TRBV4-1	-	TRBJ1-5	CAPRRRDRGYGNQPQHF	TGCGCCCCCCGCCGCCGGGACAGGGGGTATGGCAATCAGCCCCAGCATTTT
-	TRBV10-2	-	TRBJ1-4	CASSESIGMRPNEKLFF	TGCGCCAGCAGTGAGTCGATAGGGATGCGACCTAATGAAAAACTGTTTTTT
-	TRBV5-1	-	TRBJ2-2	CASSLEGDPGELFF	TGCGCCAGCAGCTTGGAAGGGGACCCCGGGGAGCTGTTTTTT
TRBD1	TRBV18	-	TRBJ1-1	CASSEQGARGTEAFF	TGTGCCAGCTCGGAACAGGGGGCGAGAGGTACTGAAGCTTTCTTT
TRBD2	TRBV7-9	few	TRBJ2-1	CASSLAGLAGDEQFF	TGTGCCAGCAGCTTAGCTGGACTAGCGGGAGATGAGCAGTTCTTC
-	TRBV7-2	-	TRBJ2-5	CASSLGRLQETQYF	TGTGCCAGCAGCTTGGGGCGGCTACAAGAGACCCAGTACTTC
-	TRBV3-1/TRBV3-2	-	TRBJ1-2	CASSQGTGHYYGYTF	TGTGCCAGCAGCCAAGGAACGGGACACTACTATGGCTACACCTTC
-	TRBV7-5	-	TRBJ1-5	CVRSYPDRNNQPQHF	TGTGTCAGAAGCTATCCGGACAGGAACAATCAGCCCCAGCATTTT
-	TRBV3-1/TRBV3-2	-	TRBJ2-7	CASSQGGSYYEQYF	TGTGCCAGCAGCCAAGGTGGGTCCTACTACGAGCAGTACTTC
TRBD1	TRBV6-5	-	TRBJ2-5	CASSYSTGSETQYF	TGTGCCAGCAGTTACTCGACAGGGTCAGAGACCCAGTACTTC
-	TRBV30	-	TRBJ1-5	CAWGRAPGNQPQHF	TGTGCCTGGGGCAGGGCGCCAGGCAATCAGCCCCAGCATTTT
-	TRBV5-1	-	TRBJ2-1	CASSGGYIGLTQPSEQFF	TGCGCCAGCAGCGGGGGTTACATCGGACTAACCCAGCCCTCTGAGCAGTTCTTC
-	TRBV27	-	TRBJ2-7	CASSLGPGYEQYF	TGTGCCAGCAGTTTAGGACCCGGGTACGAGCAGTACTTC
-	TRBV7-8	-	TRBJ1-1	CASSPMNIAFF	TGTGCCAGCAGCCCCATGAATATAGCTTTCTTT
TRBD1	TRBV15	once	TRBJ1-4	CATGGGQGRVLFF	TGTGCCACCGGCGGGGGACAGGGTAGGGTACTGTTTTTT
-	TRBV28	few	TRBJ1-5	CASSGGHSNQPQHF	TGTGCCAGCAGTGGGGGACATTCCAATCAGCCCCAGCATTTT
-	TRBV5-1	-	TRBJ2-2	CASSSQSANTGELFF	TGCGCCAGCAGCTCCCAATCGGCGAACACCGGGGAGCTGTTTTTT
TRBD1	TRBV5-1	once	TRBJ2-5	CASSLAGQGEETQYF	TGCGCCAGCAGCTTGGCCGGACAGGGGGAAGAGACCCAGTACTTC
TRBD1	TRBV5-5	-	TRBJ2-7	CASSFLRDRGYEQYF	TGTGCCAGCAGCTTCCTCCGGGACAGGGGTTACGAGCAGTACTTC
-	TRBV27	-	TRBJ2-7	CASRNYVEGSSYEQYF	TGTGCCAGCAGAAATTATGTCGAGGGGAGCTCCTACGAGCAGTACTTC
-	TRBV3-1/TRBV3-2	-	TRBJ1-2	CASSQTGLYGYTF	TGTGCCAGCAGCCAGACAGGCCTCTATGGCTACACCTTC
-	TRBV5-6	-	TRBJ1-2	CASSARRPWQGGYTF	TGTGCCAGCAGCGCCCGACGTCCGTGGCAAGGAGGCTACACCTTC
TRBD1	TRBV18	-	TRBJ1-1	CASSQGADTEAFF	TGTGCCAGCTCGCAGGGGGCTGACACTGAAGCTTTCTTT
-	TRBV9	-	TRBJ1-5	CASSVRGESNQPQHF	TGTGCCAGCAGCGTCAGGGGCGAAAGCAATCAGCCCCAGCATTTT
-	TRBV5-5	-	TRBJ2-7	CASSLEVGVSVEQYF	TGTGCCAGCAGCTTGGAGGTGGGAGTATCGGTCGAGCAGTACTTC
TRBD1	TRBV19	-	TRBJ2-5	CASSPWTGGEETQYF	TGTGCCAGTAGTCCCTGGACAGGGGGCGAAGAGACCCAGTACTTC
-	TRBV2	few	TRBJ1-2	CASLYRRLDYGYTF	TGTGCCAGCTTGTACCGCAGGCTAGACTATGGCTACACCTTC
-	TRBV7-3	-	TRBJ1-6	CASSLTAGTLQSPLHF	TGTGCCAGCAGCTTAACGGCCGGGACACTTCAATCACCCCTCCACTTT
-	TRBV7-2	-	TRBJ1-4	CASSPHGGANEKLFF	TGTGCCAGCAGCCCCCACGGGGGGGCTAATGAAAAACTGTTTTTT
TRBD1	TRBV18	-	TRBJ2-7	CASSPTGYTSYEQYF	TGTGCCAGCTCACCGACAGGGTATACTTCCTACGAGCAGTACTTC
-	TRBV19	-	TRBJ1-5	CASSIVPGLINQPQHF	TGTGCCAGTAGTATTGTACCGGGATTAATTAATCAGCCCCAGCATTTT
-	TRBV7-8	-	TRBJ2-1	CASSLGHGGSEQFF	TGTGCCAGCAGCTTAGGTCATGGCGGTAGTGAGCAGTTCTTC
-	TRBV5-1	-	TRBJ2-7	CASSLTRDLSYEQYF	TGCGCCAGCAGCTTGACCCGGGACCTCTCCTACGAGCAGTACTTC
TRBD1	TRBV28	few	TRBJ1-1	CASSSRQGIMNTEAFF	TGTGCCAGCAGTTCGCGACAGGGGATCATGAACACTGAAGCTTTCTTT
-	TRBV27	-	TRBJ2-7	CASSLGTRYEQYF	TGTGCCAGCAGCCTCGGGACTCGCTACGAGCAGTACTTC
TRBD1	TRBV30	-	TRBJ2-2	CAFNRGGTGELFF	TGTGCCTTTAACAGGGGTGGAACCGGGGAGCTGTTTTTT
TRBD1	TRBV2	-	TRBJ2-7	CASSDFRTGAEQYF	TGTGCCAGCAGTGACTTCCGGACAGGGGCCGAGCAGTACTTC
-	TRBV28	-	TRBJ1-2	CASSPLNRDYGYTF	TGTGCCAGCAGTCCACTAAACAGGGATTATGGCTACACCTTC
TRBD1	TRBV7-3	-	TRBJ1-1	CASSSGDSPGWAFF	TGTGCCAGCAGCTCGGGGGACAGCCCAGGTTGGGCTTTCTTT
-	TRBV4-2	-	TRBJ1-3	CASSQDWFGGRAGNTIYF	TGTGCCAGCAGCCAAGATTGGTTCGGCGGGAGGGCTGGAAACACCATATATTTT
-	TRBV10-3	-	TRBJ1-4	CAISDGPARQKLFF	TGTGCCATCAGTGACGGGCCGGCGAGGCAAAAACTGTTTTTT
-	TRBV30	-	TRBJ1-5	CAWSYGERRAVSNQPQHF	TGTGCCTGGAGTTATGGGGAGAGGAGGGCCGTCAGCAATCAGCCCCAGCATTTT
-	TRBV30	-	TRBJ1-4	CAWDAGLLGAEKLFF	TGTGCCTGGGACGCGGGACTGCTCGGTGCCGAAAAACTGTTTTTT
-	TRBV19	few	TRBJ2-7	CASSSQGRGYEQYF	TGTGCCAGTAGTAGCCAGGGGAGAGGCTACGAGCAGTACTTC
TRBD1	TRBV18	-	TRBJ2-3	CASSPQGASGDTQYF	TGTGCCAGCTCACCCCAGGGGGCCTCAGGAGATACGCAGTATTTT
TRBD1	TRBV6-5	-	TRBJ1-1	CASTKTGGSAAFF	TGTGCCAGCACCAAAACAGGGGGTTCGGCAGCTTTCTTT
TRBD2	TRBV3-1/TRBV3-2	-	TRBJ2-1	CASSQVAGGRNEQFF	TGTGCCAGCAGCCAAGTCGCGGGAGGGCGGAATGAGCAGTTCTTC
-	TRBV9	-	TRBJ1-1	CASSVGLSPDTEAFF	TGTGCCAGCAGCGTAGGGCTGTCCCCGGACACTGAAGCTTTCTTT
-	TRBV6-1	once	TRBJ2-7	CASSETPEQYF	TGTGCCAGCAGTGAAACGCCCGAGCAGTACTTC